The 8 T cell receptor beta chains below all came from one sample that was sequenced in a study of blood T cells in healthy people across ages. With a J-beta primer mix and a sample-barcoded 5' primer, a second PCR ran about 7 to 11 cycles. TCRdb passed the 5' RACE reads through MiXCR, listing each CDR3 protein once. The table lists around 1,700,000 distinct CDR3 sequences, 28% of them singletons. Sequencing was done on a sample of blood. The receptor set was obtained from a woman aged 25 to 39 in good health.

This clonotype was observed at least ten times. The chain employs TRBV28 and TRBJ2-4; a weak D match, TRBD2 (5 bases). Germline V lookup: CDR1 MDHEN, CDR2 SYDVKM. CDR3 length equals 17 residues. V was cut by 1 base and J by 0 bases, with 13 bases left in between. The CDR3 here is CASSLSGRGGAKNIQYF. CDR3 nucleotides: TGTGCCAGCAGTTTATCGGGCCGGGGTGGAGCCAAAAACATTCAGTACTTC.

This clonotype was seen more than once but under ten times. CDR3 in DNA: TGCAGTGCTAGCCGGGACAGGGTGGCTGAAGCTTTCTTT. Translation gives CSASRDRVAEAFF. The gene calls are TRBV20-1 and TRBJ1-1; 9 positions agree with TRBD1. Per the germline V gene, CDR1 is DFQATT and CDR2 is SNEGSKA (reference sequence). Trimming at V came to 3 bases and at J to 6 bases, leaving 5 bases not matched to a gene. CDR3 length equals 13 residues.

Regarding this clonotype: A much larger clone differs from this one at a single base, so this may be a read error. The chain uses TRBV29-1 and TRBJ2-3; D is possibly TRBD1 or TRBD2 (5 bases each). V was trimmed by 3 bases and J by 3 bases, leaving 13 bases between them. CDR1 SQVTM and CDR2 ANQGSEA come from the germline V gene. The CDR3 spans 14 residues. The CDR3 DNA reads TGCAGCGTTGAGAAGGGACGGGCGACAGATACGCAGTATTTT. Translated, it gives CSVEKGRATDTQYF.

In this sample, this clonotype turned up a few times. Written as DNA, the CDR3 is TGCAGTCTATGGGCGCGAAACTCCTACAATGAGCAGTTCTTC. Residues: CSLWARNSYNEQFF. The genes are TRBV20-1 and TRBJ2-1; D gene unclear. Germline CDR1 is DFQATT and CDR2 is SNEGSKA (reference sequence). The CDR3 consists of 14 residues. Trimming shortened V by 8 bases and J by 0 bases, and 14 bases separated the two germline ends.

The chain uses TRBV5-1 and TRBJ1-1; D remains unclear. CDR3 size: 12 residues. V was clipped by 5 bases and J by 1 base, with 6 bases between them. Germline-derived CDR1 and CDR2 are SGHRS and YFSETQ. CDR3 protein: CASSDTNTEAFF. The DNA for the CDR3 is TGCGCCAGCAGTGATACGAACACTGAAGCTTTCTTT.

The chain uses TRBV7-2 and TRBJ2-5, with a possible D match to TRBD2 (7 bases). V was trimmed by 1 base and J by 5 bases, leaving 17 bases between them. The CDR3 is 16 residues long. CDR1 and CDR2 from the germline V gene are SGHTA and FQGNSA. The CDR3 DNA follows: TGTGCCAGCAGCTTAGTTCAAGGACTAGACAGGGAGACCCAGTACTTC. As protein: CASSLVQGLDRETQYF.

The V and J genes are TRBV7-6 and TRBJ2-3; TRBD2 is a possible D gene (7 bases). CDR3 length equals 16 residues. Trimming cost V 1 base and J 3 bases, with 14 bases left between them. Germline V lookup: CDR1 SGHVS, CDR2 FNYEAQ. In nucleotides, the CDR3 is TGTGCCAGCAGCTTAGTGGGGGGGCGTCTGACAGATACGCAGTATTTT. This codes for CASSLVGGRLTDTQYF.

The rearrangement joins TRBV5-1 to TRBJ1-5, with 8 bases lining up with TRBD1. CDR3 length equals 16 residues. With 5 bases clipped from V and 6 bases from J, the junction kept 13 bases outside the gene matches. The germline gives CDR1 SGHRS, CDR2 YFSETQ. CDR3: CASRSAPGGAFQPQHF. CDR3 in DNA: TGCGCCAGCAGGTCAGCCCCAGGGGGCGCGTTTCAGCCCCAGCATTTT. The full variable domain, its missing parts supplied by reference TRBV5-1 and TRBJ1-5, is KAGVTQTPRYLIKTRGQQVTLSCSPISGHRSVSWYQQTPGQGLQFLFEYFSETQRNKGNFPGRFSGRQFSNSRSEMNVSTLELGDSALYLCASRSAPGGAFQPQHFGDGTRLSIL.